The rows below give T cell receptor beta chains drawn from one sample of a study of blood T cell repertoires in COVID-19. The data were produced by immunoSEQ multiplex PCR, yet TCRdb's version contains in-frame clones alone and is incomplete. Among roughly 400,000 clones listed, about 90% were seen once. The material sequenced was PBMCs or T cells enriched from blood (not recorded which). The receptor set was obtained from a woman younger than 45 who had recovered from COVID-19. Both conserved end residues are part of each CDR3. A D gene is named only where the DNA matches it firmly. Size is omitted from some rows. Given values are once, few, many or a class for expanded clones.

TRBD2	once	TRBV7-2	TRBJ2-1	CASSTGLADEQFF	TGTGCCAGCAGCACCGGACTAGCGGATGAGCAGTTCTTC
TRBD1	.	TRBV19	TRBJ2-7	CASSRQGANYEQYF	TGTGCCAGTAGCCGACAGGGCGCTAACTACGAGCAGTACTTC
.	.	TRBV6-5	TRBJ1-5	CASRTTVRDQPQHF	TGTGCCAGCAGAACGACAGTACGTGATCAGCCCCAGCATTTT
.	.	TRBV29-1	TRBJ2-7	CSVRGPISYEQYF	TGCAGCGTCCGCGGTCCAATCTCCTACGAGCAGTACTTC
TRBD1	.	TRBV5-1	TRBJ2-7	CASSLRDRGYEQYF	TGCGCCAGCAGCTTGAGGGACAGGGGTTACGAGCAGTACTTC
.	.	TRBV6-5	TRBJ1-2	CASIPDRNYGYTF	TGTGCCAGCATTCCGGACAGAAACTATGGCTACACCTTC
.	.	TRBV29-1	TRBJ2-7	CSVESGVGDEQYF	TGCAGCGTTGAGTCCGGGGTCGGCGACGAGCAGTACTTC
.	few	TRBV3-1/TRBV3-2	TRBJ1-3	CASSQRRNSGNTIYF	TGTGCCAGCAGCCAACGGCGGAACTCTGGAAACACCATATATTTT
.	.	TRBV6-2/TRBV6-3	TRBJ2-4	CASSYSRSAGIQYF	TGTGCCAGCAGTTACTCGAGATCCGCGGGGATTCAGTACTTC
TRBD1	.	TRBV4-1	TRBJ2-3	CASSLTDRVNTDTQYF	TGCGCCAGCAGCCTTACGGACAGGGTAAACACAGATACGCAGTATTTT
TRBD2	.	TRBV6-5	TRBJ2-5	CASRVAGSSQETQYF	TGTGCCAGCAGGGTAGCGGGGAGTTCTCAAGAGACCCAGTACTTC
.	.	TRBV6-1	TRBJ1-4	CASSETWRENEKLFF	TGTGCCAGCAGTGAGACATGGAGGGAAAATGAAAAACTGTTTTTT
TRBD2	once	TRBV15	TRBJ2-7	CATSRGRREWIYEQYF	TGTGCCACCAGCAGAGGAAGGCGGGAGTGGATTTACGAGCAGTACTTC
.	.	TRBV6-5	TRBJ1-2	CASSSFRGGYTF	TGTGCCAGCAGTTCGTTCAGGGGCGGCTACACCTTC
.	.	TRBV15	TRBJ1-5	CATSRVYDQPQHF	TGTGCCACCAGCAGGGTCTACGATCAGCCCCAGCATTTT
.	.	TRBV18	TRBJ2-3	CASSPPQTGALTDTQYF	TGTGCCAGCTCACCACCACAGACAGGCGCCCTCACAGATACGCAGTATTTT
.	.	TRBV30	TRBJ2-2	CAWSGPRGGDTGELFF	TGTGCCTGGAGTGGTCCCAGGGGTGGGGACACCGGGGAGCTGTTTTTT
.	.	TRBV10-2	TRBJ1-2	CASRKGVLGYTF	TGCGCCAGCAGGAAAGGGGTCCTTGGCTACACCTTC
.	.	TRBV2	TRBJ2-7	CASSEPPRYFEQYF	TGTGCCAGCAGTGAACCCCCCAGGTACTTCGAGCAGTACTTC
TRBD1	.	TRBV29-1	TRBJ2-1	CSVVPTGVSYNEQFF	TGCAGCGTTGTACCGACAGGGGTCTCCTACAATGAGCAGTTCTTC
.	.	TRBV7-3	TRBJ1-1	CASRETGLSTEAFF	TGTGCCAGCAGGGAGACAGGTTTGAGCACTGAAGCTTTCTTT
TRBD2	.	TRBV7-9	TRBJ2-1	CASSPSGTSGNEQFF	TGTGCCAGCAGCCCCTCCGGGACTAGCGGCAATGAGCAGTTCTTC
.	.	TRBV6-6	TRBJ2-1	CASSYIGQTYNEQFF	TGTGCCAGCAGTTACATCGGACAGACATACAATGAGCAGTTCTTC
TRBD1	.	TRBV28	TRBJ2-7	CASSLTGELYEQYF	TGTGCCAGCAGTTTAACAGGGGAACTCTACGAGCAGTACTTC
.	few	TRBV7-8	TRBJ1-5	CASRDSFNQPQHF	TGTGCCAGCAGGGACAGCTTCAATCAGCCCCAGCATTTT
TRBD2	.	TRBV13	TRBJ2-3	CASSYSGGLRTDTQYF	TGTGCCAGCAGCTATAGCGGGGGGCTGAGGACAGATACGCAGTATTTT
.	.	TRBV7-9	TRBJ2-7	CASSFGREQYF	TGTGCCAGCAGCTTCGGTCGCGAGCAGTACTTC
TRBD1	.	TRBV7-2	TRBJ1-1	CASSLSPGGEAFF	TGTGCCAGCAGCTTAAGTCCAGGGGGTGAAGCTTTCTTT
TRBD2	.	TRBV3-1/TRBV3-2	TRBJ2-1	CASSTDYSGGYNEQFF	TGTGCCAGCAGCACCGACTATAGCGGGGGTTACAATGAGCAGTTCTTC
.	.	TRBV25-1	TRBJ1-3	CASSEFFRGSGNTIYF	TGTGCCAGCAGTGAATTTTTTAGGGGCTCTGGAAACACCATATATTTT
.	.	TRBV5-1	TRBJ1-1	CASSGGAMNTEAFF	TGCGCCAGCAGCGGAGGGGCCATGAACACTGAAGCTTTCTTT
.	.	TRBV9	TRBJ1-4	CASSKNRNEKLFF	TGTGCCAGCAGCAAAAACAGGAATGAAAAACTGTTTTTT
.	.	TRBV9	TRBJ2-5	CASSVASSLGETQYF	TGTGCCAGCAGCGTAGCCAGCTCCCTCGGGGAGACCCAGTACTTC
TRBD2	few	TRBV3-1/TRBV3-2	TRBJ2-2	CASSQIIGTTNTGELFF	TGTGCCAGCAGCCAAATAATTGGGACTACGAACACCGGGGAGCTGTTTTTT
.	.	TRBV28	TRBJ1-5	CASSLRSRVDF	TGTGCCAGCAGTTTGAGAAGCAGGGTAGATTTT
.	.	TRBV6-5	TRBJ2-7	CASIPGGTYEQYF	TGTGCCAGCATCCCCGGGGGTACCTACGAGCAGTACTTC
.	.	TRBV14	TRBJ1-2	CASSQVNLGIDYGYTF	TGTGCCAGCAGCCAAGTCAATTTGGGCATCGACTATGGCTACACCTTC
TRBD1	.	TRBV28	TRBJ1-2	CASRTGGFGYTF	TGTGCCAGCAGGACAGGGGGCTTTGGCTACACCTTC
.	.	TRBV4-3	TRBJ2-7	CASSQAPTGRYEQYF	TGCGCCAGCAGCCAAGCACCGACAGGGAGGTACGAGCAGTACTTC
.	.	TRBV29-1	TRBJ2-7	CSAGQGSSYEQYF	TGCAGCGCCGGACAAGGGTCTTCCTACGAGCAGTACTTC
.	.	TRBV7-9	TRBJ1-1	CASSSITTGLLNTEAFF	TGTGCCAGCAGCTCTATAACGACAGGTCTCTTGAACACTGAAGCTTTCTTT
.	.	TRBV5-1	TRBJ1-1	CASSLLQGRVTEAFF	TGCGCCAGCAGCTTGCTGCAGGGGCGAGTCACTGAAGCTTTCTTT
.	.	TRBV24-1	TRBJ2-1	CATSDRTPSSYNEQFF	TGTGCCACCAGTGACCGGACACCCAGCTCCTACAATGAGCAGTTCTTC
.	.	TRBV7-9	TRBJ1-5	CASSLGGLHQPQHF	TGTGCCAGCAGCTTAGGGGGGCTTCATCAGCCCCAGCATTTT
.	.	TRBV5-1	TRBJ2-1	CASSPQLSSYNEQFF	TGCGCCAGCAGCCCACAGTTGAGCTCCTACAATGAGCAGTTCTTC
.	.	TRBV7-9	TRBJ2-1	CASSRGQANEQFF	TGTGCCAGCAGCCGAGGGCAGGCGAATGAGCAGTTCTTC
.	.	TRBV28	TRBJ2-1	CASRAGGGPYNEQFF	TGTGCCAGCAGGGCCGGGGGAGGCCCCTACAATGAGCAGTTCTTC
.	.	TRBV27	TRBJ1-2	CASSSDRKRGGYTF	TGTGCCAGCAGTTCCGACAGGAAAAGGGGAGGCTACACCTTC
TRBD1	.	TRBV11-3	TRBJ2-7	CASSKGTGGSTAYEQYF	TGTGCCAGCAGCAAAGGGACAGGGGGCTCCACAGCCTACGAGCAGTACTTC
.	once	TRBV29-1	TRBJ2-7	CSVEDRIGVGEQYF	TGCAGCGTTGAAGATCGGATAGGGGTAGGGGAGCAGTACTTC
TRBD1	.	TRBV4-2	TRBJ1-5	CASSQPDREDQPQHF	TGTGCCAGCAGCCAACCTGACAGGGAAGATCAGCCCCAGCATTTT
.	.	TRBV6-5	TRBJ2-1	CATRDGSVYNEQFF	TGTGCCACCCGGGATGGGTCGGTTTACAATGAGCAGTTCTTC
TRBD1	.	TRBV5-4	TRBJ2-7	CASSRDRGGEQYF	TGTGCCAGCAGCCGGGACAGGGGTGGGGAGCAGTACTTC
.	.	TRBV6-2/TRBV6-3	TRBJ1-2	CASSLSSRDYGYTF	TGTGCCAGCAGTTTAAGCTCTCGGGACTATGGCTACACCTTC
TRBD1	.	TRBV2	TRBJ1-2	CASSGGGGYTF	TGTGCCAGCAGTGGAGGGGGCGGCTACACCTTC
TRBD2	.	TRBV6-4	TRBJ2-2	CASSDRPFLAGDTGELFF	TGTGCCAGCAGTGATCGGCCTTTTCTAGCGGGGGACACCGGGGAGCTGTTTTTT
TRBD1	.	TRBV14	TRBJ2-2	CASSQMDRSYTGELFF	TGTGCCAGCAGCCAAATGGACAGGAGTTACACCGGGGAGCTGTTTTTT
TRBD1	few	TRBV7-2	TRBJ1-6	CASSLVPPGQGYSPLHF	TGTGCCAGCAGCTTAGTTCCACCGGGACAGGGATACTCACCCCTCCACTTT
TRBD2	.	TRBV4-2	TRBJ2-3	CASSQVTTSGGLVDTQYF	TGTGCCAGCAGCCAAGTTACGACTAGCGGGGGACTAGTGGATACGCAGTATTTT